Below are 25 T cell receptor beta chains sequenced from a single sample in a study of T cells in Graves' hyperthyroidism and ophthalmopathy. Using RNA transcripts as the source, TCR beta CDR3 regions were amplified. HTBI primers were employed in a first-round RT-PCR of the TCR CDR3. TCRdb re-called the multiplex PCR reads with MiXCR, one entry per CDR3 protein. The sample consists of a few hundred thousand distinct CDR3 sequences, approximately 15% of them appearing once. The sample comprised blood. The receptors come from a woman aged 30 to 39 with Graves' hyperthyroidism.

As regards this clonotype: A much bigger clone sits one base away, suggesting this may be a read error. The chain has TRBV9 and TRBJ2-5; D assignment may be TRBD1 or TRBD2 (5 bases each). CDR1 and CDR2 from the germline V gene are SGDLS and YYNGEE. Trimming shortened V by 0 bases and J by 0 bases, and 12 bases separated the two germline ends. CDR3 length: 16 residues. The chain's CDR3 is CASSVGVGADQETQYF. CDR3 DNA sequence: TGTGCCAGCAGCGTAGGTGTCGGGGCGGACCAAGAGACCCAGTACTTC.

This clonotype was observed a few times. V and J are TRBV29-1 and TRBJ1-1; TRBD1 agrees at 7 bases. This CDR3 region has 12 residues. Germline-derived CDR1 and CDR2 are SQVTM and ANQGSEA. V lost 4 bases and J lost 1; bases outside the gene matches: 0. This chain's CDR3 is CSVGTGNTEAFF. DNA for the CDR3: TGCAGCGTTGGGACAGGGAACACTGAAGCTTTCTTT. Based on the CDR3 plus reference TRBV29-1 and TRBJ1-1, the full variable domain is SAVISQKPSRDICQRGTSLTIQCQVDSQVTMMFWYRQQPGQSLTLIATANQGSEATYESGFVIDKFPISRPNLTFSTLTVSNMSPEDSSIYLCSVGTGNTEAFFGQGTRLTVV.

The J gene is TRBJ1-1, the V gene TRBV13, with D possibly being TRBD1 (5 bases). The germline V gene encodes CDR1 PRHDT and CDR2 FYEKMQ (reference sequence). V gave up 2 bases and J gave up 0 bases, with 13 bases separating them. The CDR3 runs to 16 residues. Here the CDR3 reads CASSLLRGSLNTEAFF. CDR3 nucleotide sequence: TGTGCCAGCAGCTTATTGAGGGGCAGCCTGAACACTGAAGCTTTCTTT.

Comment on this clonotype: Since a much larger clone is just one base distant, this may be a read error. The rearrangement uses TRBV12-3 or TRBV12-4 and TRBJ2-7, with D tentatively TRBD1 (6 bases). V was clipped by 4 bases and J by 6 bases, with 13 bases between them. The CDR3 is made up of 13 amino acids. CDR3 bases: TGTGCCAGCAGTTCCACAGGGTCCCGCGAGCAGTACTTC. This translates into CASSSTGSREQYF.

This clonotype was seen only a few times. The chain combines TRBV14 with TRBJ2-1; TRBD1 is a possible D gene (6 bases). This CDR3 comprises 15 residues. Trimming pared 1 base from V and 6 bases from J, leaving 13 bases between. Germline CDR1 SGHDN, CDR2 FVKESK. CDR3 protein: CASSQGTGRSNEQFF. CDR3 coding DNA: TGTGCCAGCAGCCAAGGAACAGGGCGAAGCAATGAGCAGTTCTTC.

Written as DNA, the CDR3 is TGTGCCAGCAGCCCCGGGACAGAAAACATTCAGTACTTC. It encodes CASSPGTENIQYF. V gene TRBV5-5 combines with J gene TRBJ2-4; 7 bases agree with TRBD1. CDR1 SGHKS and CDR2 YYEKEE come from the germline V gene (reference sequence). With V trimmed by 4 bases and J by 5 bases, 3 bases remained unmatched. This CDR3 has 13 residues.

The chain links TRBV2 to TRBJ2-5; TRBD2 aligns across 11 bases. This CDR3 has 14 residues. V was pared by 5 bases and J by 4 bases, with 3 bases of the junction left unmatched. Germline CDR1 SNHLY, CDR2 FYNNEI. The CDR3 loop is CASSNLAGGETQYF. The CDR3 DNA is TGTGCCAGCAGTAACCTAGCGGGAGGAGAGACCCAGTACTTC.

V gene TRBV29-1 combines with J gene TRBJ1-4; D is undetermined. Germline CDR1 is SQVTM and CDR2 is ANQGSEA. V shed 4 bases and J shed 3 bases, with 9 bases lying between them. The CDR3 covers 13 residues. The CDR3 DNA reads as TGCAGCGTTGGCGAGGGAGCTAATGAAAAACTGTTTTTT. Amino acids: CSVGEGANEKLFF.

The table lists this clonotype with many counts. The chain employs TRBV7-9 and TRBJ2-7; TRBD1 matches 10 bases. The CDR3 length is 14 residues. The V gene end was trimmed by 8 bases and the J gene end by 6 bases; junction bases not matched to a gene: 10. CDR1 and CDR2 (germline): SEHNR, FQNEAQ (reference sequence). CDR3 nucleotides: TGTGCCAGCTCCCCGGGACAGGGGCCTTTCGAGCAGTACTTC. The encoded protein is CASSPGQGPFEQYF.

There are many counts of this clonotype. The CDR3 nucleotides read TGTGCCAGCTCACCATCGGCTAGCACTACGCAGTATTTT. This translates into CASSPSASTTQYF. The chain uses TRBV18 and TRBJ2-3, with D possibly TRBD2 on 5 matching bases. CDR3 size: 13 residues. Germline V CDR1 and CDR2: KGHSH, LQKENI. V lost 2 bases to trimming and J lost 8 bases, with 11 bases between them.

This clonotype was detected a few times. The chain is built from TRBV15 and TRBJ2-7; the match to TRBD1 covers 7 bases. The V gene end was trimmed by 4 bases and the J gene end by 0 bases; junction bases not matched to a gene: 6. The CDR3 consists of 15 residues. Per germline, CDR1 LNHNV and CDR2 YYDKDF (reference sequence). Here the CDR3 DNA reads TGTGCCACCAGCATAGACAGGGTTAGCTCCTACGAGCAGTACTTC. Its protein product is CATSIDRVSSYEQYF.

This clonotype was seen a few times. The V and J genes are TRBV30 and TRBJ2-7, with D unclear. The length of the CDR3 is 11 residues. The germline V and J ends were trimmed by 3 bases and 4 bases, with 7 bases remaining between them. Germline V gives CDR1 GTSNPN, CDR2 SVGIG (reference sequence). CDR3 bases: TGTGCCTGGAGCGCCCAATACGAGCAGTACTTC. This translates into CAWSAQYEQYF. The full variable domain, in which reference TRBV30 and TRBJ2-7 provide the parts outside the CDR3, is SQTIHQWPATLVQPVGSPLSLECTVEGTSNPNLYWYRQAAGRGLQLLFYSVGIGQISSEVPQNLSASRPQDRQFILSSKKLLLSDSGFYLCAWSAQYEQYFGPGTRLTVT.

This clonotype was observed many times. V usage is TRBV20-1 and J usage is TRBJ2-3, with a possible D match to TRBD1 (7 bases). The CDR3 is 15 amino acids. The germline V gene has CDR1 DFQATT and CDR2 SNEGSKA (reference sequence). V was pared by 1 base and J by 1 base, with 12 bases between. CDR3 loop: CSARGRGRGTDTQYF. CDR3 nucleotides: TGCAGTGCTAGAGGGAGGGGGCGAGGCACAGATACGCAGTATTTT.

The rearrangement uses TRBV5-6 and TRBJ2-5, with D unresolved. The CDR3 length is 15 residues. Trimming removed 0 bases at V and 2 bases at J, with 11 bases between. Germline CDR1 reads SGHDT; CDR2 reads YYEEEE. CDR3 amino acids: CASSLVNWVQETQYF. CDR3 in DNA: TGTGCCAGCAGCTTGGTCAACTGGGTACAAGAGACCCAGTACTTC.

This clonotype has a count of ten or more. V and J are TRBV27 and TRBJ2-7, with a weak D call TRBD2 (5 bases). V gave up 3 bases and J gave up 2 bases, with 17 bases separating them. Germline-derived CDR1 and CDR2 are MNHEY and SMNVEV (reference sequence). The CDR3 consists of 16 residues. The CDR3 nucleotides are TGTGCCAGCAGTTTTAATTCGGGCGGGCGAACCTACGAGCAGTACTTC. Translating it yields CASSFNSGGRTYEQYF.

The table lists this clonotype with many counts. This chain uses TRBV27 with TRBJ2-1, with no clear D. The CDR3 spans 13 residues. The germline V gene has CDR1 MNHEY and CDR2 SMNVEV (reference sequence). V was trimmed by 1 base and J by 4 bases, leaving 5 bases between them. The CDR3 DNA reads TGTGCCAGCAGTTTATACGGTTACAATGAGCAGTTCTTC. Its translation: CASSLYGYNEQFF.

This clonotype was detected a few times. The chain is built from TRBV10-3 and TRBJ2-7; 9 nucleotides line up with TRBD1. CDR1 is ENHRY, CDR2 SYGVKD, per germline. The junction had 7 bases not matched to a gene; V was cut back by 5 bases and J by 2 bases. This CDR3 has 15 residues. This CDR3 is CAISPGGQGPYEQYF. The CDR3 coding sequence is TGTGCCATCAGTCCCGGTGGACAGGGGCCCTACGAGCAGTACTTC.

This clonotype was seen only a few times. The chain employs TRBV24-1 and TRBJ2-1, with D maybe TRBD2 (6 bases). The V gene's germline CDR1 is KGHDR and CDR2 SFDVKD. Trimming left V 2 bases short and J 5 bases short, with 12 bases between. The CDR3 covers 15 residues. CDR3 sequence (DNA): TGTGCCACCAGTGATTCCGCGACTAGGGACAATGAGCAGTTCTTC. Protein: CATSDSATRDNEQFF.

This chain links TRBV20-1 with TRBJ2-5, with 8 bases lining up with TRBD1. The CDR3 sequence is 14 residues long. J lost 5 bases, V lost 6 bases, and 11 bases had no gene match. Germline V gene data show CDR1 as DFQATT and CDR2 as SNEGSKA (reference sequence). CDR3 sequence: CSATNRRTGETQYF. The CDR3 nucleotides read TGCAGTGCCACGAATCGAAGGACAGGGGAGACCCAGTACTTC.

This clonotype was recorded many times. The chain employs TRBV6-2 or TRBV6-3 and TRBJ2-4; a possible D gene is TRBD2 (5 bases). The CDR3 runs 17 residues. The ends were cut back, 3 bases at V and 3 bases at J, with 18 bases in the middle. Germline V gene data show CDR1 as MNHEY and CDR2 as SVGEGT. In nucleotides, the CDR3 is TGTGCCAGCAGTTATATCCTATCACCGGGGAGCAAAAACATTCAGTACTTC. Encoded protein: CASSYILSPGSKNIQYF.

This clonotype was observed a handful of times. The rearrangement uses TRBV10-3 and TRBJ2-3; possible D gene TRBD2, 6 bases. Germline V gene sequence: CDR1 ENHRY, CDR2 SYGVKD. Trimming cost V 2 bases and J 4 bases, with 16 bases left between them. This CDR3 spans 16 amino acids. The CDR3 sequence is CAISEGAGRGPDTQYF. Here the CDR3 DNA reads TGTGCCATCAGTGAGGGGGCGGGGAGAGGCCCAGATACGCAGTATTTT.

This clonotype has a handful of counts. This rearrangement joins TRBV6-1 to TRBJ2-5; tentative D call: TRBD1 (5 bases). This CDR3 has 11 amino acids. CDR1 and CDR2 (germline): MNHNS, SASEGT. V gave up 6 bases and J gave up 9 bases, with 11 bases separating them. In nucleotides, the CDR3 is TGTGCCAGCAGCTTGGACAACTCCCAGTACTTC. It translates to CASSLDNSQYF.

The V call is TRBV20-1, the J call TRBJ2-7; TRBD2 might be the D (5 bases). V was clipped by 6 bases and J by 9 bases, with 15 bases between them. CDR3 size: 11 residues. From germline, CDR1 is DFQATT and CDR2 SNEGSKA (reference sequence). The CDR3 bases are TGCAGTGCGCCAAGCGGACGCGGGCAGTACTTC. Encoded protein: CSAPSGRGQYF.

This clonotype has a count of ten or more. The chain joins TRBV7-9 to TRBJ2-1; TRBD2 is a possible D gene (6 bases). The CDR3 extends over 14 amino acids. Trimming stripped 7 bases from V and 4 bases from J, with 14 bases between. Germline CDR1 and CDR2: SEHNR and FQNEAQ (reference sequence). This CDR3 is CASKTLGGYNEQFF. The CDR3 DNA is TGTGCCAGCAAGACTCTCGGGGGATACAATGAGCAGTTCTTC.

This clonotype was detected only a few times. The chain links TRBV9 to TRBJ1-1; D perhaps matches TRBD1 (5 bases). The germline gives CDR1 SGDLS, CDR2 YYNGEE. The CDR3 runs to 13 residues. The V end was cut by 0 bases, the J end by 5 bases, with 8 bases between. The CDR3 region is CASSVGTSTEAFF. CDR3 nucleotides: TGTGCCAGCAGCGTAGGGACAAGTACTGAAGCTTTCTTT.